The T cell receptor beta chain under discussion was sequenced for a study of glioma-infiltrating T cells. Study observations and caveats: Gliomas, especially low-grade, showed above-expected tissue-blood divergence; non-neoplastic patients showed below. Only very few CDR3 sequences appeared in both tissue and blood.

V dropped 2 bases and J dropped 4; count of bases not matched to a gene: 6. In germline, CDR1 is SGHDN, CDR2 FVKESK. This CDR3 is 15 amino acids long. This clonotype has at least ten counts. Its cognate antigen is unknown. TCR alpha and beta CDR3 regions were amplified from RNA using iRepertoire nested multiplex PCR. One-step reverse transcription and amplification started from approximately 100-400 ng of tissue mRNA or PBMC total RNA. TCRdb used MiXCR to reprocess the multiplex PCR reads, holding one entry per CDR3 protein. Of some 180,000 distinct CDR3 sequences listed, about 31% are singletons. This receptor was taken from a human donor with low-grade glioma or glioblastoma, undergoing nonglioma brain surgery, or in good health (not recorded which). The sample consisted of glioma tissue, nonneoplastic brain tissue, or PBMCs (not recorded which). The chain combines TRBV14 with TRBJ1-2, with TRBD1 identical over 8 bases. CDR3 amino acids: CASSQLQGGGYGYTF. In DNA, the CDR3 is TGTGCCAGCAGCCAACTACAGGGGGGCGGCTATGGCTACACCTTC.